The clone carrying this T cell receptor (beta chain) was seen just once. The CDR3 spans 15 residues. V lost 1 base, J lost 3 bases, and 5 bases stayed unmatched. Germline CDR1 reads SGHDN; CDR2 reads FVKESK. This entry comes from a study of blood T cells in healthy people across ages. A second PCR of roughly 7 to 11 cycles used a sample-barcoded 5' primer and a J-beta primer mix. TCRdb reanalysed the 5' RACE reads using MiXCR and keeps one entry per CDR3 protein. The table lists about 1.4 million distinct CDR3 sequences, roughly 60% of them singletons. The receptor was derived from a young man in good health. The sequencing input was blood. This chain uses TRBV14 with TRBJ2-7, with 8 bases fitting TRBD1. For the CDR3, the DNA is TGTGCCAGCAGCCAAGGGACAGGGACCAACTACGAGCAGTACTTC. It translates to CASSQGTGTNYEQYF.